What follows are 21 T cell receptor beta chains derived from one specimen sequenced in a study of cytomegalovirus exposure and HLA in healthy donors. This PCR relied on a set of 60 Vbeta primers and 13 Jbeta primers. The table came from immunoSEQ multiplex PCR; TCRdb's copy has only in-frame clones and leaves some out. The sample carries approximately 140,000 clones, roughly 80% recorded once. The sample was PBMCs. Receptors originate from a middle-aged woman in good health and CMV-seropositive.

The rearrangement links TRBV5-4 to TRBJ2-3; 7 positions match TRBD2. The CDR3 consists of 15 residues. Trimming cost V 1 base and J 0 bases; bases outside gene matches: 2. Germline V CDR1 and CDR2: SGHNT, YYREEE (reference sequence). The CDR3 nucleotides read TGTGCCAGCAGCTTGTGGGGGGGAAGCACAGATACGCAGTATTTT. This sequence encodes CASSLWGGSTDTQYF.

V gene TRBV7-3 combines with J gene TRBJ2-5; no definite D call. The germline CDR1 and CDR2 sequences are SGHTA and FQGTGA. The CDR3 spans 13 residues. The V end was cut by 1 base, the J end by 4 bases, with 7 bases between. DNA of the CDR3: TGTGCCAGCAGCTTAATGCACTCAGAGACCCAGTACTTC. This encodes CASSLMHSETQYF.

The CDR3 protein is CASRGAELYNSPLHF. CDR3 in DNA: TGTGCCAGCAGGGGGGCGGAACTTTATAATTCACCCCTCCACTTT. The chain couples TRBV5-5 to TRBJ1-6, with D possibly matching TRBD1 (6 bases). Trimming took off 5 bases at V and 4 bases at J, with 13 bases between the two ends. The germline V gene encodes CDR1 SGHKS and CDR2 YYEKEE (reference sequence). The length of the CDR3 is 15 residues.

The chain carries TRBV7-3 and TRBJ2-6; D might be TRBD1 (6 bases). The V gene's germline CDR1 is SGHTA and CDR2 FQGTGA. The CDR3 runs 16 residues. The V end was cut by 5 bases, the J end by 0 bases, with 11 bases between. The CDR3 DNA reads as TGTGCCAGCAGCCAACAGGGTATCTCTGGGGCCAACGTCCTGACTTTC. This translates into CASSQQGISGANVLTF.

The chain couples TRBV11-2 to TRBJ1-6; D unclear. Germline lookup yields CDR1 SGHAT and CDR2 FQNNGV. Between the trimmed V and J ends, which lost 5 bases and 3 bases, there was a span of 14 bases. CDR3 length: 16 residues. CDR3 bases: TGTGCCAGCAGCCCCGGGCGGGGTTTCTATAATTCACCCCTCCACTTT. Its translation: CASSPGRGFYNSPLHF.

The chain recombines TRBV7-9 with TRBJ1-1; weak D call: TRBD1 (5 bases). Germline lookup yields CDR1 SEHNR and CDR2 FQNEAQ (reference sequence). The CDR3 spans 18 residues. V lost 3 bases to trimming and J lost 1 base, with 21 bases between them. CDR3 amino acids: CASSLSAGGRPTNTEAFF. In DNA, the CDR3 is TGTGCCAGCAGCTTGTCCGCCGGGGGGAGACCTACGAACACTGAAGCTTTCTTT.

The chain links TRBV10-3 to TRBJ2-5; 9 nucleotides agree with TRBD1. The J call may be incorrect, as the DNA end agrees better with TRBJ2-7. In germline, CDR1 is ENHRY, CDR2 SYGVKD. The CDR3 is made up of 14 amino acids. In DNA form, the CDR3 reads TGTGCCATCAGTGGACAGGGGGAAACCTACGAGCAGTACTTC. Protein sequence: CAISGQGETYEQYF.

This chain links TRBV2 with TRBJ1-2, with D maybe TRBD1 (5 bases). The germline CDR1 and CDR2 sequences are SNHLY and FYNNEI. V was clipped by 2 bases and J by 7 bases, with 11 bases between them. This CDR3 is built from 13 residues. DNA of the CDR3: TGTGCCAGCAGTGAACGGGGGATGTGTGGCTACACCTTC. Translated, it gives CASSERGMCGYTF.

This clone appeared once. The V and J genes are TRBV7-9 and TRBJ2-2; no firm D call. The CDR3 sequence is 15 residues long. The V and J ends lost 4 bases and 3 bases respectively, with 12 bases between them. CDR1 and CDR2 from the germline V gene are SEHNR and FQNEAQ (reference sequence). The CDR3: CASSSTPYHTGELFF. In nucleotides, the CDR3 is TGTGCCAGCAGCTCCACACCATATCACACCGGGGAGCTGTTTTTT.

The chain is built from TRBV7-2 and TRBJ1-2; D remains unclear. The CDR3 sequence is 14 residues long. Trimming removed 2 bases at V and 1 base at J, with 8 bases between. Per germline, CDR1 SGHTA and CDR2 FQGNSA. CDR3 sequence: CASSLSGSNYGYTF. The CDR3 nucleotides read TGTGCCAGCAGCTTATCTGGCAGTAACTATGGCTACACCTTC.

The chain couples TRBV28 to TRBJ2-7; 10 bases fit TRBD1. Germline V gene lookup returns CDR1 MDHEN and CDR2 SYDVKM. V shed 8 bases, J shed 3 bases, and the junction held 7 bases outside the gene matches. The CDR3 runs to 14 residues. DNA for the CDR3: TGTGCCAGCGGGATCGGACAGGGGGGCTACGAGCAGTACTTC. Translated, it gives CASGIGQGGYEQYF. The variable domain in full, with the rest retrieved from reference TRBV28 and TRBJ2-7, is DVKVTQSSRYLVKRTGEKVFLECVQDMDHENMFWYRQDPGLGLRLIYFSYDVKMKEKGDIPEGYSVSREKKERFSLILESASTNQTSMYLCASGIGQGGYEQYFGPGTRLTVT.

The chain has TRBV5-1 and TRBJ2-7; D remains unclear. Germline-derived CDR1 and CDR2 are SGHRS and YFSETQ. This CDR3 comprises 14 residues. V was cut by 1 base and J by 0 bases, with 8 bases left in between. As DNA, the CDR3 is TGCGCCAGCAGCTTGCTCCTGAGCTCCTACGAGCAGTACTTC. As protein: CASSLLLSSYEQYF.

The chain links TRBV5-4 to TRBJ2-7, with 8 bases matching TRBD1. V lost 1 base and J lost 0; bases outside the gene matches: 3. The CDR3 extends over 15 amino acids. Germline V lookup: CDR1 SGHNT, CDR2 YYREEE (reference sequence). The CDR3 nucleotides read TGTGCCAGCAGCTTGTGGGGACAGGCCTCCTACGAGCAGTACTTC. Its translation: CASSLWGQASYEQYF.

The chain couples TRBV18 to TRBJ1-1, with 10 bases identical to TRBD1. Germline CDR1 and CDR2: KGHSH and LQKENI. The CDR3 sequence is 12 residues long. J lost 12 bases, V lost 2 bases, and 3 bases had no gene match. CDR3 nucleotides: TGTGCCAGCTCACCAGGACAGGGGGAAACTTTCTTT. Protein sequence: CASSPGQGETFF.

The V call is TRBV19, the J call TRBJ2-7, with 7 nucleotides matching TRBD1. The trim removed 6 bases at V and 6 bases at J, leaving 8 bases unmatched. The CDR3 is 13 residues long. CDR1 LNHDA and CDR2 SQIVND come from the germline V gene (reference sequence). DNA of the CDR3: TGTGCCAGTAGGGAACGACAGGGTCCCGAGCAGTACTTC. It encodes CASRERQGPEQYF.

The genes are TRBV6-5 and TRBJ1-2, with D possibly TRBD1 on 5 matching bases. The V gene's germline CDR1 is MNHEY and CDR2 SVGAGI. V was pared by 0 bases and J by 8 bases, with 13 bases between. CDR3 size: 14 residues. The CDR3 region is CASSYSSRGGGYTF. The CDR3, as DNA: TGTGCCAGCAGTTACTCGAGTAGGGGAGGCGGCTACACCTTC.

The chain employs TRBV5-1 and TRBJ1-1; TRBD1 might be the D (5 bases). The germline CDR1 and CDR2 sequences are SGHRS and YFSETQ. Trimming pared 4 bases from V and 1 base from J, leaving 11 bases between. The CDR3 spans 14 residues. CDR3 coding DNA: TGCGCCAGCAGCCCGACGACAGCGAACACTGAAGCTTTCTTT. Its protein product is CASSPTTANTEAFF. Using reference TRBV5-1 and TRBJ1-1 for the parts outside the CDR3, the full variable domain is KAGVTQTPRYLIKTRGQQVTLSCSPISGHRSVSWYQQTPGQGLQFLFEYFSETQRNKGNFPGRFSGRQFSNSRSEMNVSTLELGDSALYLCASSPTTANTEAFFGQGTRLTVV.

This rearrangement joins TRBV2 to TRBJ1-2; 9 bases align to TRBD1. Germline CDR1 and CDR2: SNHLY and FYNNEI. V trimming: 6 bases; J trimming: 4 bases; junction bases outside the gene matches: 3. CDR3 length: 13 residues. The CDR3 coding sequence is TGTGCCAGCAGACAGGGGGCGGGCTATGGCTACACCTTC. This gives the protein CASRQGAGYGYTF.

The chain couples TRBV28 to TRBJ1-4, with 7 bases lining up with TRBD1. Unmatched junction bases numbered 3, after V lost 3 bases and J lost 5 bases. In germline, CDR1 is MDHEN, CDR2 SYDVKM. The CDR3 is made up of 14 amino acids. CDR3 loop: CASSLGTVNEKLFF. In nucleotides, the CDR3 is TGTGCCAGCAGTTTGGGGACAGTAAATGAAAAACTGTTTTTT. Variable domain in full (rest from reference TRBV28 and TRBJ1-4): DVKVTQSSRYLVKRTGEKVFLECVQDMDHENMFWYRQDPGLGLRLIYFSYDVKMKEKGDIPEGYSVSREKKERFSLILESASTNQTSMYLCASSLGTVNEKLFFGSGTQLSVL.

The chain carries TRBV10-3 and TRBJ2-5; 12 nucleotides align to TRBD1. The V gene end was trimmed by 3 bases and the J gene end by 4 bases; junction bases not matched to a gene: 9. The CDR3 sequence is 17 residues long. CDR1 and CDR2 from the germline V gene are ENHRY and SYGVKD. The DNA of the CDR3 is TGTGCCATCAGTGAACCCCCGGGACAGGGGGCAGGAGAGACCCAGTACTTC. Amino acid sequence: CAISEPPGQGAGETQYF.

The chain links TRBV11-2 to TRBJ2-7; no firm D call. Germline lookup yields CDR1 SGHAT and CDR2 FQNNGV. The CDR3 is 14 residues long. V was clipped by 0 bases and J by 6 bases, with 12 bases between them. The CDR3, as DNA: TGTGCCAGCAGCTTAGATGTTTTGGGCCGCGAGCAGTACTTC. This sequence encodes CASSLDVLGREQYF.